The sequence of this TCR beta chain was determined in a study of OX40 agonist ivuxolimab in advanced cancers. With respect to this clone: The antigen is undetermined.

V was pared by 6 bases and J by 2 bases, with 15 bases of the junction left unmatched. The CDR3 is 18 amino acids. Germline V gene sequence: CDR1 MRHNA, CDR2 SNTAGT. Assay used: immunoSEQ multiplex PCR; TCRdb lists only in-frame clones, some missing. The sample lists over 65,000 clones; about 83% were seen once. Study outcomes and limitations: Some nonresponders likewise displayed low normalized T-cell clonal expansion.

This rearrangement joins TRBV6-4 to TRBJ2-2; 7 bases are a match to TRBD2. The TCR comes from an adult with an advanced solid tumor such as melanoma, head and neck, liver or kidney cancer. Sequencing was performed on CD4+ or CD8+ T cells sorted from blood, taken in a trial of the OX40 agonist ivuxolimab. Here the CDR3 DNA reads TGTGCCAGCAGCCCCAGCCCCACTAGCGCTCTCAACACCGGGGAGCTGTTTTTT. Translating it yields CASSPSPTSALNTGELFF.